Sequencing of this T cell receptor beta chain was carried out in a study of graft-versus-host responses after intestinal transplantation (dated by TCRdb to about 2021). Regarding the complete study: Recipients received multivisceral, liver-intestinal, or isolated intestinal transplants. Samples from a few later patients were sequenced in-house on an Illumina MiSeq with MiXCR processing rather than by the commercial service. All recipients received anti-thymocyte globulin induction followed by maintenance tacrolimus and steroids for around three years. Donor T cell macrochimerism was defined as a peak of at least 4% donor T cells among recipient peripheral blood mononuclear cells. Bulk TCR-beta CDR3 sequencing was used to track graft-versus-host and host-versus-graft alloreactive T cell clones in the graft, circulation and bone marrow after intestinal transplantation. Of the 20 to 25 intestinal transplant recipients enrolled in the cohort, one of whom was a retransplant, a few patients without pretransplant specimens were excluded. Alloreactive clones were identified by sequencing pre-transplant mixed lymphocyte reaction products and comparing them with unstimulated pre-transplant donor and recipient T cells. Results and caveats for the whole study, not just this receptor: Early after transplant, peak levels of circulating GvH clones were found to be associated with declines in HvG clones. In the allografts of patients with donor T cell macrochimerism, GvH to HvG T cell clonal ratios were high. GvH clones turned up in recipient bone marrow, with some appearing earlier in ileal mucosa or blood, a pattern consistent with an intestinal mucosal origin. The conclusions were limited by the relatively low number and heterogeneity of the intestinal transplant patients.

This sample's time point label indicates: cells obtained before transplantation from donor or recipient. CD3+CD4+ and CD3+CD8+ populations were FACS-sorted from unstimulated pre-transplant donor and recipient cells taken from spleen or lymph nodes. Concerning this clone itself: There is no known antigen for this receptor. No qualities accompany the bases; no much larger clone lies one base away. Different DNA sequences within this sample yield the same CDR3.

Library method: the immunoSEQ multiplex PCR assay. In most patients, genomic DNA was isolated using the Qiagen DNeasy Blood and Tissue Kit and sent frozen to Adaptive Biotechnologies for TCR sequencing. High-throughput TCR-beta CDR3 sequencing of genomic DNA from most patients was performed by Adaptive Biotechnologies. Under the source paper's analysis protocol: TCR sequencing data for approximately 19 patients were retrieved from Adaptive's ImmunoSEQ software; three other patients were processed with MiXCR and VDJtools. To correct CD4 versus CD8 sorting errors, any sequence found in both subsets at a frequency ratio below 5:1 was removed. CDR3 nucleotide sequences shared between donor and recipient were removed because their origin could not be assigned. At least 2-fold expansion over unstimulated cells and a minimum CFSE-low frequency of 0.002% (template counts) or 0.001% (read counts) were required for clones to be classified as alloreactive. Clones detected in sequenced pre-transplant spleen, lymph node, or MLR CFSE-low populations of the donor or recipient were defined as mappable. Cumulative frequency of alloreactive clones was calculated as a percentage of all sequences weighted by copy number. TCRdb holds this immuneACCESS table with in-frame rearrangements only. Some clones are missing; in checked studies, unresolved V genes explain under half, and the rest has no known cause. The V and J calls and the clone size are those of that table, but D and trimming were determined from the DNA. For this sample the table gives roughly 64,000 clones, of which 90% were detected only once. The ten largest account for about 1.7% of the sample.

The origin of this receptor is a human donor who was the organ donor for an intestinal transplant. The sample in question was unstimulated CD8+ T cells sorted from spleen or lymph node cells, obtained before transplant.

The CDR3 region has the sequence CASSFGGGNYEQYF. The bases read TGTGCCAGCAGCTTTGGAGGGGGCAACTACGAGCAGTACTTC. The chain is encoded by TRBV5-5 joined to TRBJ2-7; the best D guess is TRBD1, with 7 bases matching. Reading from cysteine to phenylalanine, the CDR3 counts 14 amino acids. The retained sequence is limited to the CDR3, 42 bases, with the frame set at the first base. Between the V and J ends, shortened by 2 bases and 3 bases respectively, the junction contains 12 bases. The germline V gene (reference sequence) sets CDR1 to SGHKS and CDR2 to YYEKEE. The full variable domain, completed from the reference TRBV5-5 and TRBJ2-7 proteins outside the CDR3, reads DAGVTQSPTHLIKTRGQQVTLRCSPISGHKSVSWYQQVLGQGPQFIFQYYEKEERGRGNFPDRFSARQFPNYSSELNVNALLLGDSALYLCASSFGGGNYEQYFGPGTRLTVT.